This T cell receptor (beta chain) was identified in a study of blood T cell repertoires in COVID-19 (TCRdb year 2020). About the investigation overall: Samples covering the acute and convalescent phases of COVID-19 were provided by collaborators in the United States, Italy and Spain. Subjects who had been exposed to COVID-19, were actively infected with it, or had recovered from it provided the deeply sampled blood TCRbeta repertoires that made up the dataset. The material from the prospective study consisted of cDNA or gDNA derived from T cells, B-cell-depleted T cells, or PBMCs. The repertoires were made available in a free public database intended to serve as a resource for research on the immune response to SARS-CoV-2. Samples came from the ongoing ImmuneRACE study (first 160 participants) plus 1,254 subjects from 6 global collaborators. Sample metadata almost always included a de-identified subject ID, COVID-19 status, age in years and sex. Where HLA class I and class II types were available, the types were taken from metadata supplied by the sample provider, not from assay-based typing.

Reading from cysteine to phenylalanine, the CDR3 counts 13 amino acids. The sequence is cut down to CDR3 DNA, 39 bases in frame from base 1. The germline V gene gives CDR1 as SNHLY and CDR2 as FYNNEI. Clipping removes 6 bases from V and 8 bases from J, with 6 as the unmatched junction base count. As for this clone: The antigen this receptor binds is unknown. Nothing much larger sits one base from this clone, and base qualities are not available.

Broad study findings and their caveats: The quantity of clinical and demographic metadata differed by source and by participant and was supplied without curation.

Whole blood was collected in K2EDTA tubes by collaborating institutions according to the institutions' own protocols. For TCRbeta analysis, collaborator samples were shipped as frozen whole blood, as isolated PBMCs, or as DNA extracted from either sample type. TCRbeta CDR3 regions were amplified from genomic DNA using the immunoSEQ Assay, a bias-controlled multiplex PCR. For the original study's pipeline: Within the assay, amplification of reference gene primers was used to estimate how many nucleated cells each sample contained. To quantify the absolute abundance of each unique TCRbeta CDR3 rearrangement, sequence reads were collapsed and filtered. For each sample, productive Simpson clonality was calculated by taking the square root of Simpson's diversity index across productive rearrangements. The immuneACCESS repertoire file appears here via TCRdb, limited to in-frame rearrangements. These files lack a portion of the clones; in checked studies, under half of the deficit traces to unresolved V genes, and the cause of the others is not known. V and J calls and clone size are as listed in that table; D and trimming were resolved from the DNA. This sample lists about 250,000 clones; 88% were detected once. Of the sample, approximately 1.3% is held by the ten largest clones.

The sequencing input was peripheral blood. The receptor's source is an older man with acute or convalescent COVID-19. The chain was built from TRBV2 and TRBJ1-2; 10 of the junction bases match TRBD1. The CDR3 region: CASRPGTGDGYTF. Here is the DNA: TGTGCCAGCAGGCCTGGGACAGGGGACGGCTACACCTTC.